Each of the 25 T cell receptor beta chains below was sequenced from the same sample in a study of blood T cell repertoires in COVID-19. The repertoire was sequenced with immunoSEQ multiplex PCR; TCRdb's copy has only in-frame clones and lacks some. The sample has 190,000 or so clones, roughly 89% seen once. Sequencing used peripheral blood. These receptors came from a middle-aged man with acute or convalescent COVID-19.

The CDR3 nucleotides read TGTGCCAGCAGTGTGGGACAGAGAAACACCATATATTTT. The encoded protein is CASSVGQRNTIYF. This sequence joins TRBV2 and TRBJ1-3; TRBD1 agrees at 7 bases. With V trimmed by 4 bases and J by 5 bases, 2 bases remained unmatched. CDR3 size: 13 residues. Germline values: CDR1 SNHLY, CDR2 FYNNEI. Together with reference TRBV2 and TRBJ1-3, the CDR3 gives the full variable domain: EPEVTQTPSHQVTQMGQEVILRCVPISNHLYFYWYRQILGQKVEFLVSFYNNEISEKSEIFDDQFSVERPDGSNFTLKIRSTKLEDSAMYFCASSVGQRNTIYFGEGSWLTVV.

The chain combines TRBV29-1 with TRBJ2-1, with 10 positions matching TRBD2. The CDR3 runs 14 residues. Per germline, CDR1 SQVTM and CDR2 ANQGSEA. Germline trimming cut 7 bases from V and 8 bases from J; bases unmatched to any gene: 11. CDR3: CSALTVAGGYEQFF. CDR3 DNA: TGCAGCGCACTGACAGTAGCGGGAGGCTATGAGCAGTTCTTC.

This sequence joins TRBV7-2 and TRBJ1-2; 9 bases line up with TRBD1. Per germline, CDR1 SGHTA and CDR2 FQGNSA. V was pared by 5 bases and J by 8 bases, with 12 bases of the junction left unmatched. The CDR3 is made up of 15 amino acids. The CDR3 here is CASSLTPGQGRGYTF. The DNA for the CDR3 is TGTGCCAGCAGCCTCACCCCGGGACAGGGTAGGGGCTACACCTTC.

V and J are TRBV6-5 and TRBJ1-5; the match to TRBD1 covers 7 bases. The CDR3 consists of 15 residues. Germline trimming cut 9 bases from V and 2 bases from J; bases unmatched to any gene: 10. Germline values: CDR1 MNHEY, CDR2 SVGAGI. The CDR3 sequence is CASSPEQGRNQPQHF. CDR3 DNA sequence: TGTGCCAGTAGCCCAGAACAGGGGCGCAATCAGCCCCAGCATTTT.

V gene TRBV7-5 combines with J gene TRBJ1-5. TRBV7-5 has pseudogene status. CDR3 length: 14 residues. The CDR3 nucleotides are TGTGCCAGAAGTGTTGAGTACGGTTATCAGCCCCAGCATTTT. It is translated as CARSVEYGYQPQHF.

The genes are TRBV28 and TRBJ1-3; possibly TRBD1 for D (5 bases). From germline, CDR1 is MDHEN and CDR2 SYDVKM. CDR3 length: 15 residues. V was shortened by 2 bases and J by 2 bases, with 10 bases between the two germline ends. The CDR3 DNA reads as TGTGCCAGCAGTTTAAGGGGAGGGGCTGGAAACACCATATATTTT. Encoded protein: CASSLRGGAGNTIYF.

The rearrangement uses TRBV19 and TRBJ2-6; D not certain. Germline loops: CDR1 LNHDA, CDR2 SQIVND (reference sequence). The CDR3 runs to 15 residues. V was cut by 2 bases and J by 2 bases, with 7 bases left in between. CDR3 DNA: TGTGCCAGTAGTATATATAAAACTGGGGCCAACGTCCTGACTTTC. Its protein product is CASSIYKTGANVLTF.

The chain recombines TRBV28 with TRBJ1-2; 7 bases match TRBD1. Germline CDR1 is MDHEN and CDR2 is SYDVKM. Losses at the gene ends were 4 bases for V and 7 bases for J; bases not matched to a gene: 12. The CDR3 has 15 amino acids. This CDR3 is CASSSRQGGVSGYTF. CDR3 bases: TGTGCCAGCAGTTCACGACAGGGCGGTGTGAGTGGCTACACCTTC.

The chain couples TRBV9 to TRBJ1-6; D gene ambiguous. The CDR3 is made up of 14 amino acids. The ends were cut back, 4 bases at V and 3 bases at J, with 8 bases in the middle. Per germline, CDR1 SGDLS and CDR2 YYNGEE. The CDR3 DNA reads TGTGCCAGCAGCCCCCCAGACTATAATTCACCCCTCCACTTT. It yields the protein CASSPPDYNSPLHF.

The rearrangement uses TRBV7-2 and TRBJ2-5; no reliable D call. The CDR3 covers 13 residues. V was cut by 1 base and J by 2 bases, with 5 bases left in between. Germline lookup yields CDR1 SGHTA and CDR2 FQGNSA. The CDR3 region is CASSLVEQETQYF. CDR3 sequence (DNA): TGTGCCAGCAGCTTAGTAGAGCAAGAGACCCAGTACTTC.

The chain employs TRBV19 and TRBJ1-1, with D possibly TRBD1 on 5 matching bases. Looked up from germline, CDR1 is LNHDA and CDR2 is SQIVND (reference sequence). CDR3 length equals 15 residues. V lost 2 bases to trimming and J lost 4 bases, with 14 bases between them. Here the CDR3 DNA reads TGTGCCAGTAGTATACTTGGAGGGGAAATCACTGAAGCTTTCTTT. Translation: CASSILGGEITEAFF.

In nucleotides, the CDR3 is TGTGCCAGCTCACCATTGGGGGCCAACAATGAGCAGTTCTTC. This encodes CASSPLGANNEQFF. The chain is built from TRBV18 and TRBJ2-1; a weak D match, TRBD1 (6 bases). V was shortened by 2 bases and J by 5 bases, with 10 bases between the two germline ends. CDR3 length: 14 amino acids. Per the germline V gene, CDR1 is KGHSH and CDR2 is LQKENI.

This rearrangement joins TRBV2 to TRBJ2-1, with a weak D call TRBD1 (6 bases). Per germline, CDR1 SNHLY and CDR2 FYNNEI. V gave up 6 bases and J gave up 9 bases, with 12 bases separating them. The CDR3 contains 12 residues. The CDR3 here is CASRTGFGEQFF. CDR3 DNA: TGTGCCAGCAGAACAGGGTTTGGTGAGCAGTTCTTC.

The V gene is TRBV4-2, the J gene TRBJ2-3; 12 bases agree with TRBD2. The ends lost 1 base at V and 2 bases at J; junction bases unmatched: 4. Germline CDR1 LGHNA, CDR2 YNFKEQ. This CDR3 has 17 amino acids. CDR3 loop: CASSQVPSGGATDTQYF. The CDR3 DNA reads TGTGCCAGCAGCCAAGTTCCTAGCGGGGGGGCCACAGATACGCAGTATTTT.

This chain links TRBV9 with TRBJ1-5; TRBD1 matches at 7 bases. The germline gives CDR1 SGDLS, CDR2 YYNGEE. CDR3 size: 14 residues. V lost 3 bases, J lost 5 bases, and 5 bases stayed unmatched. CDR3 residues: CASSASGGDQPQHF. The CDR3 region has the DNA TGTGCCAGCAGCGCATCAGGGGGTGATCAGCCCCAGCATTTT.

The CDR3 protein is CASSPRAREGEAFF. The CDR3 DNA reads as TGTGCCAGCTCACCACGGGCCAGGGAGGGGGAAGCTTTCTTT. V gene TRBV18 combines with J gene TRBJ1-1; weak D call: TRBD1 (5 bases). Germline V gene sequence: CDR1 KGHSH, CDR2 LQKENI. The CDR3 sequence is 14 residues long. The V end was cut by 1 base, the J end by 8 bases, with 14 bases between.

The rearrangement links TRBV11-2 to TRBJ2-3, with 11 bases lining up with TRBD1. The germline V gene encodes CDR1 SGHAT and CDR2 FQNNGV. Trimming at V came to 2 bases and at J to 5 bases, leaving 6 bases not matched to a gene. This CDR3 comprises 16 residues. DNA of the CDR3: TGTGCCAGCAGCTTACTCGGACAGGGGGCATTAGATACGCAGTATTTT. Amino acids: CASSLLGQGALDTQYF.

This rearrangement joins TRBV18 to TRBJ1-1; D is undetermined. V was pared by 3 bases and J by 1 base, with 9 bases between. The CDR3 runs 14 residues. Germline V lookup: CDR1 KGHSH, CDR2 LQKENI. The CDR3: CASSPQHRNTEAFF. The CDR3 DNA follows: TGTGCCAGCTCACCCCAACACCGGAACACTGAAGCTTTCTTT.

This clone appeared a single time. V gene TRBV28 combines with J gene TRBJ1-2; possible D gene TRBD1, 6 bases. Per germline, CDR1 MDHEN and CDR2 SYDVKM. The CDR3 consists of 13 residues. Trimming left V 8 bases short and J 4 bases short, with 14 bases between. CDR3 in amino acids: CASAVAGAYGYTF. The CDR3, as DNA: TGTGCCAGCGCCGTCGCGGGGGCCTATGGCTACACCTTC.

The genes are TRBV19 and TRBJ2-7, with D perhaps matching TRBD1 (5 bases). The V end was cut by 1 base, the J end by 4 bases, with 17 bases between. The CDR3 sequence is 16 residues long. CDR1 and CDR2 from the germline V gene are LNHDA and SQIVND (reference sequence). CDR3 loop: CASSIGPGRAVYEQYF. DNA of the CDR3: TGTGCCAGTAGTATAGGTCCTGGCAGGGCGGTATACGAGCAGTACTTC.

The chain is built from TRBV29-1 and TRBJ1-5, with TRBD1 identical over 10 bases. The V gene end was trimmed by 7 bases and the J gene end by 6 bases; junction bases not matched to a gene: 9. Germline values: CDR1 SQVTM, CDR2 ANQGSEA. There are 14 residues in the CDR3. CDR3 in DNA: TGCAGCGCCGTCTCGGGACAGGGGCGTCAGCCCCAGCATTTT. It is translated as CSAVSGQGRQPQHF.

CDR3 in amino acids: CASTTGGPRTGELFF. As DNA, the CDR3 is TGTGCCAGCACCACAGGGGGCCCGAGGACCGGGGAGCTGTTTTTT. The chain recombines TRBV2 with TRBJ2-2; 9 bases align to TRBD1. The V gene's germline CDR1 is SNHLY and CDR2 FYNNEI. The length of the CDR3 is 15 residues. V lost 7 bases to trimming and J lost 5 bases; unmatched junction nucleotides: 8. Looking up the rest from reference TRBV2 and TRBJ2-2 gives the full variable domain: EPEVTQTPSHQVTQMGQEVILRCVPISNHLYFYWYRQILGQKVEFLVSFYNNEISEKSEIFDDQFSVERPDGSNFTLKIRSTKLEDSAMYFCASTTGGPRTGELFFGEGSRLTVL.

The J gene is TRBJ1-3, the V gene TRBV6-5; D gene ambiguous. Germline V gives CDR1 MNHEY, CDR2 SVGAGI. The CDR3 runs 14 residues. Trimming took 6 bases from V and 0 from J, leaving 9 bases between them. The DNA of the CDR3 is TGTGCCAGCAGCACACAAGACTCTGGAAACACCATATATTTT. Its translation is CASSTQDSGNTIYF.

The rearrangement uses TRBV4-1 and TRBJ2-3, with TRBD2 identical over 10 bases. V trimming: 3 bases; J trimming: 4 bases; junction bases outside the gene matches: 7. CDR3 length equals 16 residues. Germline CDR1 MGHRA, CDR2 YSYEKL. CDR3 residues: CASSHSGRRGADTQYF. CDR3 nucleotides: TGCGCCAGCAGCCATAGCGGGAGGAGGGGTGCAGATACGCAGTATTTT.

V gene TRBV4-2 combines with J gene TRBJ2-2; TRBD2 matches at 8 bases. This CDR3 has 15 amino acids. Germline CDR1 reads LGHNA; CDR2 reads YNFKEQ. V shed 2 bases, J shed 4 bases, and the junction held 3 bases outside the gene matches. Written as DNA, the CDR3 is TGTGCCAGCAGCCAACGGCTAGCGGGCACCGGGGAGCTGTTTTTT. This gives the protein CASSQRLAGTGELFF.